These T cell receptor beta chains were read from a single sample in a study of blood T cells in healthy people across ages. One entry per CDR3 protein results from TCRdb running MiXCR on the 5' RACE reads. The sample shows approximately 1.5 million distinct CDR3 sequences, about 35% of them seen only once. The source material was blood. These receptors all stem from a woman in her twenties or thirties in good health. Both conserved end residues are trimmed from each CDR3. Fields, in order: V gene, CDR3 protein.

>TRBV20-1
SARLDRGRGSNQPQH
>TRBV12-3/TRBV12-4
ASSLAVANQPQH
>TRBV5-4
ASSLVRGTDSDTQY
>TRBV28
ASSLLLAGRGEQF
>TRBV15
ATSRVLDTGELF
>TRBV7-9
ASSSRTSGEEQY
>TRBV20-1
SARGIGLRESTDTQY
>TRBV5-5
ASSSVWGQVSFGELF
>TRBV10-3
AISRLAGAETQY
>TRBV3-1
ASSQDLGPYGYT
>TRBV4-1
ASSQRATRSSGANVLT
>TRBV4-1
ASRQTSASSYNEQF
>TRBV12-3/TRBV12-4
TSSLNPQANYGYT
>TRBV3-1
ASSQGSGRFGEQY
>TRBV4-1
ASSQPFQGADGYT
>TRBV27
ASSDRMNTEAF
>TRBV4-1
ASSQDGASGVYEQY
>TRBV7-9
ASSLLRELSGEQF
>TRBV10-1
ASSKSETGDTQY
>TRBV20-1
SAVGHPTYNSPLH
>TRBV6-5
ASSYSGRGSHEQF
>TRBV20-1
SALLAGGYYEQY
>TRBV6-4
ASSDLPARAEQF
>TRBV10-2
ASGRTPQSKTQY
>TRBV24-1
ATSDWTGTGSYEQY
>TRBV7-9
ASSFLQGGGVDTQY
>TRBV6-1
ANSDYPREVAESYEQY
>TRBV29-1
SATPYGGLNYGYT
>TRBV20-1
SATRRGYEKLF
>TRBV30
AGGRGTGPGYT
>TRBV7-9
ASTGDFDNSPRH
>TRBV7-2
ASSFGGTVYEQY
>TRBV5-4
ASSVGLQGTDTQY
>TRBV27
ASSSWGLAGGGNEQF
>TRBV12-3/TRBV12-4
ASSGDRSHSYNEQF
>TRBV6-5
ASSYGGGPYNEQF
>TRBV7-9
ASKGVSWDAEAF
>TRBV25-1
ASTLGGGYT
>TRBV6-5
ASSYLGGGNEQF
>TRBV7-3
ASSPGFKPQETQY
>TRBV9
ASSGNYGTKYGYT
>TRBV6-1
ASSDSGRVGSRYYGYT
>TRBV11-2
ASSSYRKQSLPNYGYT
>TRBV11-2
ASSLVGTGNRHEQY
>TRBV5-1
ASSLRQGVEKLF
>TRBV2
ASSQGLPHGYT
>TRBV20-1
SARDQDGALIAEQF
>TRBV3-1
ASSQVGIKSGRPFSYEQY
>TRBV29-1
SVGRGSSYEQY
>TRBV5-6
ASSLARRTSEETQY
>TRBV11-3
ASTFGFTYEQY
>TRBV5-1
ASSLDPGSSNTEAF
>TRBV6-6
ASSLLESSYNEQF
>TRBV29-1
SVEGSGENGYT
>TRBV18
ASSPPHSGGDSDTQY
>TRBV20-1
SAAAARYEQY